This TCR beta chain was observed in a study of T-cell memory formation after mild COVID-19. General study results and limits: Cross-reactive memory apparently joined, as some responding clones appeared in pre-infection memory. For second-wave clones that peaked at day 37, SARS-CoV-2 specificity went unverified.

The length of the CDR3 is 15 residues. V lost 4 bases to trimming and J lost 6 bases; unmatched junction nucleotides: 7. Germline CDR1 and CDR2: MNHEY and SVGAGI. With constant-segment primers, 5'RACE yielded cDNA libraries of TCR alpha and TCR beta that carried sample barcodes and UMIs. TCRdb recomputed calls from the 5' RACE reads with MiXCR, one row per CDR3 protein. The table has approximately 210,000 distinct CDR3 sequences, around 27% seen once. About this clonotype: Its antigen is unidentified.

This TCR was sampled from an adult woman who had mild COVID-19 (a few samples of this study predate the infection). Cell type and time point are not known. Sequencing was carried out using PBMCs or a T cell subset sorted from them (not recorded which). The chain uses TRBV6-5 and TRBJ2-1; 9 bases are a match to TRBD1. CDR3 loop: CASSWDRAAGNEQFF. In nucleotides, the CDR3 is TGTGCCAGCAGTTGGGACAGGGCCGCCGGCAATGAGCAGTTCTTC.